Listed here is a single T cell receptor beta chain. Antigen: not known. The entry originates in a study of beta chain features in type 1 diabetes. V lost 4 bases to trimming and J lost 1 base, with 11 bases between them. This CDR3 is 14 amino acids long. Germline values: CDR1 SGDLS, CDR2 YYNGEE. What was sequenced were expressed TCRB transcripts, since all of the isolated RNA had been reverse transcribed. Clones were sequenced by immunoSEQ multiplex PCR, and TCRdb holds only the in-frame ones, with some missing. Here the sample spans some 290,000 clones, more than 13% being singletons. The study's findings and limits: The study found that naive, central memory and Treg TCRB repertoires appeared more similar in patients than in healthy donors. In all four CD4+ subsets, TCRB CDR3 length was significantly, moderately reduced in type 1 diabetes. Reads derived from cDNA could over-represent cells showing high TCR expression.

The sequence derives from a young man with type 1 diabetes. The chain uses TRBV9 and TRBJ1-1, with D possibly being TRBD1 (5 bases). Material: naive CD4+ T cells from blood. The CDR3 protein is CASSRGGTNTEAFF. CDR3 nucleotide sequence: TGTGCCAGCAGCCGTGGGGGGACGAACACTGAAGCTTTCTTT.